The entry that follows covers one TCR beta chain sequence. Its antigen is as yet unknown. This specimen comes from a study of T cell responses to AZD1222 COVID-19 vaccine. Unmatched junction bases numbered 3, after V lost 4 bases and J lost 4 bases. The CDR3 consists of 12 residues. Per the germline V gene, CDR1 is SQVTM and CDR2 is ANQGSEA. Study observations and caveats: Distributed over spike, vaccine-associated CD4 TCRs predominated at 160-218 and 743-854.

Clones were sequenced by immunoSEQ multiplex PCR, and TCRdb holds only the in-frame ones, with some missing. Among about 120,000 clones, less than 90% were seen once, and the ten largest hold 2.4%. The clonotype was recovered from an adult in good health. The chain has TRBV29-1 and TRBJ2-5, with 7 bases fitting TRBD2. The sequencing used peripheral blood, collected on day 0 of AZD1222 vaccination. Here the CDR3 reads CSVVAGVETQYF. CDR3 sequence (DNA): TGCAGCGTTGTAGCGGGCGTAGAGACCCAGTACTTC. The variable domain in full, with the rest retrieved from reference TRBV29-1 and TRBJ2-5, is SAVISQKPSRDICQRGTSLTIQCQVDSQVTMMFWYRQQPGQSLTLIATANQGSEATYESGFVIDKFPISRPNLTFSTLTVSNMSPEDSSIYLCSVVAGVETQYFGPGTRLLVL.